The 25 T cell receptor beta chains listed next were all sequenced from one sample in a study of blood T cell repertoires in COVID-19. Produced via immunoSEQ multiplex PCR; TCRdb's table is partial and in-frame only. The sample records 360,000 or so clones, approximately 91% being singletons. Sample: PBMCs or T cells enriched from blood (not recorded which). The receptor set was obtained from a woman in her 30s who had been exposed to COVID-19.

This chain joins TRBV30 and TRBJ1-1, with D unclear. The CDR3 is 11 residues long. CDR1 is GTSNPN and CDR2 is SVGIG in the germline V gene (reference sequence). V lost 3 bases to trimming and J lost 7 bases, with 9 bases between them. Here the CDR3 reads CAWSLSSEAFF. The CDR3, as DNA: TGTGCCTGGAGCCTTAGTAGTGAAGCTTTCTTT.

The rearrangement links TRBV4-1 to TRBJ2-7, with 7 bases aligning to TRBD1. The CDR3 covers 16 residues. The V segment lost 0 bases and the J segment 3 bases; nucleotides outside the gene matches: 8. CDR1 is MGHRA, CDR2 YSYEKL, per germline. Here the CDR3 reads CASSQDAGQAYYEQYF. The DNA of the CDR3 is TGCGCCAGCAGCCAAGATGCCGGACAGGCCTACTACGAGCAGTACTTC.

The chain carries TRBV27 and TRBJ1-5; D is undetermined. This CDR3 has 15 residues. Looked up from germline, CDR1 is MNHEY and CDR2 is SMNVEV (reference sequence). Between the trimmed V and J ends, which lost 3 bases and 2 bases, there was a span of 11 bases. The CDR3 region is CASSFLSQRNQPQHF. Here the CDR3 DNA reads TGTGCCAGCAGTTTTTTATCACAACGCAATCAGCCCCAGCATTTT.

This clone was detected a few times. The chain is built from TRBV14 and TRBJ1-6; TRBD1 matches 7 bases. CDR3 length: 15 residues. V trimming: 3 bases; J trimming: 14 bases; junction bases outside the gene matches: 13. Germline CDR1 reads SGHDN; CDR2 reads FVKESK. CDR3 sequence (DNA): TGTGCCAGCAGCCATCTGACAGGGCCCTCCGGGTCCCTCCACTTT. Translated: CASSHLTGPSGSLHF.

This clone was counted a few times. The gene calls are TRBV7-6 and TRBJ2-7, with 9 bases aligning to TRBD1. V shed 5 bases and J 1 base; nucleotides not matched to a gene: 15. Looked up from germline, CDR1 is SGHVS and CDR2 is FNYEAQ. The length of the CDR3 is 18 residues. The CDR3 sequence: CASSTWTGELSLSYEQYF. CDR3 nucleotides: TGTGCCAGCAGCACCTGGACAGGGGAATTATCTCTTTCCTACGAGCAGTACTTC. Combining the CDR3 with reference TRBV7-6 and TRBJ2-7 gives the whole variable domain GAGVSQSPRYKVTKRGQDVALRCDPISGHVSLYWYRQALGQGPEFLTYFNYEAQQDKSGLPNDRFSAERPEGSISTLTIQRTEQRDSAMYRCASSTWTGELSLSYEQYFGPGTRLTVT.

A single count supports this clone. J is TRBJ1-3 and V is TRBV6-1, with 7 bases matching TRBD1. V was pared by 0 bases and J by 3 bases, with 8 bases of the junction left unmatched. The germline CDR1 and CDR2 sequences are MNHNS and SASEGT. This CDR3 comprises 17 residues. CDR3 in amino acids: CASSEAMGQGVGNTIYF. In nucleotides, the CDR3 is TGTGCCAGCAGTGAAGCAATGGGGCAGGGGGTTGGAAACACCATATATTTT.

J is TRBJ2-1 and V is TRBV7-6; 7 bases map to TRBD2. The CDR3 sequence is 15 residues long. Germline CDR1 and CDR2: SGHVS and FNYEAQ. The J segment lost 8 bases and the V segment lost 2 bases, leaving 9 bases of the junction unmatched. The CDR3 is CASSLSPREGHEQFF. CDR3 in DNA: TGTGCCAGCAGCTTAAGTCCGAGGGAGGGACATGAGCAGTTCTTC.

The V and J genes are TRBV28 and TRBJ1-5; D may be TRBD1 (5 bases). The V end was cut by 3 bases, the J end by 5 bases, with 17 bases between. The CDR3 has 16 amino acids. Per the germline V gene, CDR1 is MDHEN and CDR2 is SYDVKM. CDR3 sequence: CASSFGSKGSHQPQHF. CDR3 nucleotides: TGTGCCAGCAGTTTCGGGAGTAAGGGGAGCCATCAGCCCCAGCATTTT.

The J gene is TRBJ2-7, the V gene TRBV27; TRBD2 matches 12 bases. V was pared by 6 bases and J by 1 base, with 1 base of the junction left unmatched. The CDR3 loop spans 14 amino acids. Germline loops: CDR1 MNHEY, CDR2 SMNVEV (reference sequence). In DNA, the CDR3 is TGTGCCAGCAGAGGACTAGCGGGGTCCTACGAGCAGTACTTC. Translated, it gives CASRGLAGSYEQYF.

The V and J genes are TRBV10-2 and TRBJ2-1; 8 nucleotides align to TRBD2. CDR3 size: 15 residues. V was clipped by 1 base and J by 7 bases; unmatched bases: 6. Germline V gene data show CDR1 as WSHSY and CDR2 as SAAADI. In nucleotides, the CDR3 is TGCGCCAGCAGTGAGTACGGACTAGCTAAGAATGAGCAGTTCTTC. This translates into CASSEYGLAKNEQFF.

This chain connects TRBV18 to TRBJ2-7; 8 bases match TRBD1. Unmatched junction bases numbered 7, after V lost 6 bases and J lost 0 bases. Germline CDR1 KGHSH, CDR2 LQKENI. The CDR3 runs 15 residues. CDR3 sequence reads: CASSPGTGGSYEQYF. The CDR3, as DNA: TGTGCCAGCTCCCCTGGGACAGGTGGCTCCTACGAGCAGTACTTC. The complete variable domain, with remaining parts taken from reference TRBV18 and TRBJ2-7, reads NAGVMQNPRHLVRRRGQEARLRCSPMKGHSHVYWYRQLPEEGLKFMVYLQKENIIDESGMPKERFSAEFPKEGPSILRIQQVVRGDSAAYFCASSPGTGGSYEQYFGPGTRLTVT.

This clone was counted a few times. The CDR3 sequence is CASTRQANQPQHF. CDR3 sequence (DNA): TGTGCCAGCACCCGACAGGCCAATCAGCCCCAGCATTTT. The V call is TRBV19, the J call TRBJ1-5, with D perhaps matching TRBD1 (6 bases). The CDR3 extends over 13 amino acids. The V gene's germline CDR1 is LNHDA and CDR2 SQIVND (reference sequence). The V and J ends lost 9 bases and 3 bases respectively, with 12 bases between them.

V and J are TRBV11-3 and TRBJ2-4; 12 bases align to TRBD2. The germline V gene has CDR1 SGHNT and CDR2 YENEEA. The CDR3 sequence is 17 residues long. The J segment lost 0 bases and the V segment lost 5 bases, leaving 5 bases of the junction unmatched. CDR3 bases: TGTGCCAGCAGCCCACTAGCGGGAGGTCTAGCCAAAAACATTCAGTACTTC. As protein: CASSPLAGGLAKNIQYF.

The rearrangement joins TRBV28 to TRBJ1-2; TRBD1 matches at 10 bases. V lost 6 bases, J lost 8 bases, and 3 bases stayed unmatched. The CDR3 sequence is 12 residues long. CDR1 is MDHEN and CDR2 is SYDVKM in the germline V gene. The CDR3, as DNA: TGTGCCAGCAGGACAGGGGGCCTGGGCTACACCTTC. It codes for CASRTGGLGYTF.

The rearrangement joins TRBV7-2 to TRBJ2-7; 7 bases align to TRBD2. Germline V gives CDR1 SGHTA, CDR2 FQGNSA. The junction had 8 bases not matched to a gene; V was cut back by 1 base and J by 2 bases. The CDR3 contains 16 residues. The CDR3: CASSLVSSGSTYEQYF. As DNA, the CDR3 is TGTGCCAGCAGCTTAGTTAGTAGCGGGTCTACCTACGAGCAGTACTTC.

J is TRBJ1-5 and V is TRBV9; D possibly corresponds to TRBD1 (6 bases). The CDR3 runs 14 residues. V lost 3 bases and J 3 bases, leaving 10 bases between the germline ends. Germline V gene data show CDR1 as SGDLS and CDR2 as YYNGEE. CDR3 sequence reads: CASSEQGINQPQHF. The CDR3 DNA reads as TGTGCCAGCAGCGAACAGGGAATCAATCAGCCCCAGCATTTT.

The J gene is TRBJ2-2, the V gene TRBV4-1, with a possible D match to TRBD1 (6 bases). V lost 5 bases and J 5 bases, leaving 18 bases between the germline ends. The CDR3 spans 16 residues. The germline V gene encodes CDR1 MGHRA and CDR2 YSYEKL. CDR3 region: CASSYTLTGNTGELFF. The CDR3 DNA reads as TGCGCCAGCAGCTACACACTAACAGGGAATACCGGGGAGCTGTTTTTT.

The chain is built from TRBV4-2 and TRBJ2-3; D might be TRBD2 (5 bases). The germline CDR1 and CDR2 sequences are LGHNA and YNFKEQ. Trimming stripped 4 bases from V and 1 base from J, with 9 bases between. CDR3 size: 14 residues. CDR3 DNA: TGTGCCAGCAGCCCCGACGGGGGCACAGATACGCAGTATTTT. It is translated as CASSPDGGTDTQYF.

J is TRBJ2-2 and V is TRBV18; 9 bases match TRBD2. Germline values: CDR1 KGHSH, CDR2 LQKENI. The CDR3 covers 17 residues. The junction had 6 bases not matched to a gene; V was cut back by 1 base and J by 3 bases. CDR3 nucleotides: TGTGCCAGCTCACCACGGCGGGAGGGCCCGTACACCGGGGAGCTGTTTTTT. It codes for CASSPRREGPYTGELFF.

The chain recombines TRBV5-1 with TRBJ2-1; tentative D call: TRBD2 (6 bases). The ends were cut back, 1 base at V and 8 bases at J, with 25 bases in the middle. CDR1 and CDR2 from the germline V gene are SGHRS and YFSETQ. The CDR3 length is 18 residues. CDR3 sequence: CASSLTSFQMTGVDEQFF. The CDR3 DNA reads as TGCGCCAGCAGCTTGACTAGCTTCCAAATGACGGGGGTCGATGAGCAGTTCTTC.

The rearrangement uses TRBV19 and TRBJ2-4, with 9 nucleotides matching TRBD1. The CDR3 is 15 amino acids. J gave up 6 bases and V 6 bases, and 9 bases lay outside the gene matches. The germline V gene has CDR1 LNHDA and CDR2 SQIVND (reference sequence). The CDR3 region is CASSTTGQGGNIQYF. DNA of the CDR3: TGTGCCAGTAGCACGACGGGACAGGGAGGAAACATTCAGTACTTC. The whole variable domain, remainder taken from reference TRBV19 and TRBJ2-4, is DGGITQSPKYLFRKEGQNVTLSCEQNLNHDAMYWYRQDPGQGLRLIYYSQIVNDFQKGDIAEGYSVSREKKESFPLTVTSAQKNPTAFYLCASSTTGQGGNIQYFGAGTRLSVL.

The genes are TRBV5-3 and TRBJ2-1; tentatively, D is TRBD1 (6 bases). TRBV5-3 is sorted into the ORF group, with uncertain function. Trimming took off 4 bases at V and 3 bases at J, with 14 bases between the two ends. This CDR3 is 15 amino acids long. The DNA for the CDR3 is TGTGCCAGAAGCCCCCCAAGGGGGAACTACAATGAGCAGTTCTTC. This translates into CARSPPRGNYNEQFF.

The rearrangement links TRBV30 to TRBJ1-5, with 7 bases matching TRBD1. The CDR3 extends over 14 amino acids. V trimming: 0 bases; J trimming: 5 bases; junction bases outside the gene matches: 4. Germline V gives CDR1 GTSNPN, CDR2 SVGIG (reference sequence). CDR3 sequence reads: CAWSVGRGHQPQHF. For the CDR3, the DNA is TGTGCCTGGAGTGTTGGTAGGGGGCATCAGCCCCAGCATTTT.

This clone has a handful of counts. V usage is TRBV3-1 (or the pseudogene TRBV3-2) and J usage is TRBJ2-5; 9 bases align to TRBD2. The germline gives CDR1 LGHDT, CDR2 YNNKEL (reference sequence). Trimming at V came to 0 bases and at J to 5 bases, leaving 4 bases not matched to a gene. The CDR3 consists of 15 residues. DNA of the CDR3: TGTGCCAGCAGCCAAGATGCTAGCGGGGCGGAGACCCAGTACTTC. It yields the protein CASSQDASGAETQYF.

The gene calls are TRBV14 and TRBJ1-2; 10 nucleotides agree with TRBD1. Germline assignment: CDR1 SGHDN and CDR2 FVKESK. This CDR3 is 16 amino acids long. The V and J ends lost 3 bases and 1 base, in that order; junction bases with no gene match: 5. CDR3 bases: TGTGCCAGCAGCCATGTGGGACAGGGGAGTAACTATGGCTACACCTTC. This sequence encodes CASSHVGQGSNYGYTF.